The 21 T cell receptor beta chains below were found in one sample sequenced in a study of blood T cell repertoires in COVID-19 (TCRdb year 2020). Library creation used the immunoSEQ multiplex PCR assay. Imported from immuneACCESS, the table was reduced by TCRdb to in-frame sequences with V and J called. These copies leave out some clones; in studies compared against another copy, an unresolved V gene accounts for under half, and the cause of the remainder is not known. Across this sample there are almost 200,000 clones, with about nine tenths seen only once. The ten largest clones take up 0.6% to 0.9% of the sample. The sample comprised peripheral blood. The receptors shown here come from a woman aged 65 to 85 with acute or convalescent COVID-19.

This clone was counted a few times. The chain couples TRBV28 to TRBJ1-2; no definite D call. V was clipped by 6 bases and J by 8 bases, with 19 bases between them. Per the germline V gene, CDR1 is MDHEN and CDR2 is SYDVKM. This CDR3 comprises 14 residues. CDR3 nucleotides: TGTGCCAGCAGAGTTTCGATAGGAGTGCAAGGCTACACCTTC. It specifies CASRVSIGVQGYTF.

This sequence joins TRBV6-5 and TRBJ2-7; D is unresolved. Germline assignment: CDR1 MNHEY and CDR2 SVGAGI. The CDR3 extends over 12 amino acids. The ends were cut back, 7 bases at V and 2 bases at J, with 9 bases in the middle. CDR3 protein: CASTPSPYEQYF. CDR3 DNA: TGTGCCAGCACTCCTTCCCCCTACGAGCAGTACTTC.

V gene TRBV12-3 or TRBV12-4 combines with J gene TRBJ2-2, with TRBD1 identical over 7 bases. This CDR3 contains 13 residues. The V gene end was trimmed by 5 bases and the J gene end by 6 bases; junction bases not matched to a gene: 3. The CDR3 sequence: CASSRTGAGELFF. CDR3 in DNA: TGTGCCAGCAGTCGGACAGGTGCCGGGGAGCTGTTTTTT.

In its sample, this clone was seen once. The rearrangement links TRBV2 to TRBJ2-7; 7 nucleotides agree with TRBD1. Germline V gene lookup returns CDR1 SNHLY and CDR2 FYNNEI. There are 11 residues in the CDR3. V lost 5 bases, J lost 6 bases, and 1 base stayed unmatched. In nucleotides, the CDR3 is TGTGCCAGCAGTTACAGGGGCGAGCAGTACTTC. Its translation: CASSYRGEQYF.

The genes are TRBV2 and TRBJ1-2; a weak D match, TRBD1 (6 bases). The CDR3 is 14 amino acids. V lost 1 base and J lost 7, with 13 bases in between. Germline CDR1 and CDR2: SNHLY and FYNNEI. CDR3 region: CASSEVTGRGGYTF. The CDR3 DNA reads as TGTGCCAGCAGTGAAGTTACAGGGAGAGGTGGCTACACCTTC.

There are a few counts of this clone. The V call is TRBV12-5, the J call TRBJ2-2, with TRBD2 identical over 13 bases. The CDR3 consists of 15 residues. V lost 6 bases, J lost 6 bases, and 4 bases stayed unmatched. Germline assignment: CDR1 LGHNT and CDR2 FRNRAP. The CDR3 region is CASGVGLAGAGELFF. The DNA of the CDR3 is TGTGCTAGTGGGGTCGGACTAGCGGGAGCCGGGGAGCTGTTTTTT.

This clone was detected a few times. CDR3 sequence: CASSHQGIYGYTF. The CDR3 coding sequence is TGTGCCAGCAGCCACCAGGGTATCTATGGCTACACCTTC. This sequence joins TRBV3-1 (or the pseudogene TRBV3-2) and TRBJ1-2; D is possibly TRBD1 (5 bases). The CDR3 covers 13 residues. Per germline, CDR1 LGHDT and CDR2 YNNKEL (reference sequence). The ends were cut back, 3 bases at V and 4 bases at J, with 9 bases in the middle.

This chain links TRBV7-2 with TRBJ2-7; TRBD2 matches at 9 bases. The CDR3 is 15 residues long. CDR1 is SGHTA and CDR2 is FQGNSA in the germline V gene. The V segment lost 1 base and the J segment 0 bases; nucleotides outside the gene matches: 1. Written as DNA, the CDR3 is TGTGCCAGCAGCTTAGGACTAGCGGCCTCCTACGAGCAGTACTTC. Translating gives CASSLGLAASYEQYF.

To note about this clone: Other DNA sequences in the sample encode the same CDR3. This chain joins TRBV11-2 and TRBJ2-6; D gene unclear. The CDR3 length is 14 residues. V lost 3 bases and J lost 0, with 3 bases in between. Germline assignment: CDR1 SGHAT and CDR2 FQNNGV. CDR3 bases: TGTGCCAGCAGCTTCCTCTCTGGGGCCAACGTCCTGACTTTC. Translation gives CASSFLSGANVLTF. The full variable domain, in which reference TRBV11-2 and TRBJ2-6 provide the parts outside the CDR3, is EAGVAQSPRYKIIEKRQSVAFWCNPISGHATLYWYQQILGQGPKLLIQFQNNGVVDDSQLPKDRFSAERLKGVDSTLKIQPAKLEDSAVYLCASSFLSGANVLTFGAGSRLTVL.

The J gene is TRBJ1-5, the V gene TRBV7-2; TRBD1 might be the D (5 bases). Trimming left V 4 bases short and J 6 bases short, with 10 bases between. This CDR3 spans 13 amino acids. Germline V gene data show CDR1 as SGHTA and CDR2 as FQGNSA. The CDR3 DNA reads TGTGCCAGCAGCTCAGCAGGGAGTCAGCCCCAGCATTTT. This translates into CASSSAGSQPQHF.

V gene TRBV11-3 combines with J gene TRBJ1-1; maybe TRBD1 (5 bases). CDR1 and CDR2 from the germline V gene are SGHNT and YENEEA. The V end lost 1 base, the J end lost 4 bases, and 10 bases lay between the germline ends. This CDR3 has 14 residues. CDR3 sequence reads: CASSLAVGGTEAFF. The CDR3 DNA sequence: TGTGCCAGCAGCTTAGCGGTCGGGGGCACTGAAGCTTTCTTT.

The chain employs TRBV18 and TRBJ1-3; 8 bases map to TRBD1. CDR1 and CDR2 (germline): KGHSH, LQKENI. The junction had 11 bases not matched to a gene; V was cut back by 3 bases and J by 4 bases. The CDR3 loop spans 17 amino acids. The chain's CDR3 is CASSPPTSGGGGNTIYF. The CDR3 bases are TGTGCCAGCTCACCCCCTACTTCAGGGGGCGGAGGAAACACCATATATTTT.

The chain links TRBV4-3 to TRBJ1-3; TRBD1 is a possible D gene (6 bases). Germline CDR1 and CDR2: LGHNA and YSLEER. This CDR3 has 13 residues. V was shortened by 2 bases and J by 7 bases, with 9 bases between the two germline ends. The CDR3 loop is CASSQRGGNTIYF. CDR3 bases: TGCGCCAGCAGCCAAAGGGGGGGTAACACCATATATTTT.

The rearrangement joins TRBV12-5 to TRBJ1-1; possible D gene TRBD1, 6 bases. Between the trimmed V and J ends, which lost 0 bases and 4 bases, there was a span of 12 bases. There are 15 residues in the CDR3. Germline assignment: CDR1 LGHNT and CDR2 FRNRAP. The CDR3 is CASGLVLGGATEAFF. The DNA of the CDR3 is TGTGCTAGTGGTTTGGTCCTGGGGGGGGCCACTGAAGCTTTCTTT.

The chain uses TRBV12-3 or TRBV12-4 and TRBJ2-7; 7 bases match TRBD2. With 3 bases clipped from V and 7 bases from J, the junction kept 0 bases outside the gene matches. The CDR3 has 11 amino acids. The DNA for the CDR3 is TGTGCCAGCAGTTTGGGGGGGGAGCAGTACTTC. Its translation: CASSLGGEQYF.

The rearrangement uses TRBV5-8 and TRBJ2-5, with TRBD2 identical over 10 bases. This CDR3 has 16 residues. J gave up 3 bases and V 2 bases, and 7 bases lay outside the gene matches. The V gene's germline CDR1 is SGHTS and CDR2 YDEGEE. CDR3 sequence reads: CASSFAPAGGEETQYF. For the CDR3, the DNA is TGTGCCAGCAGCTTTGCCCCAGCGGGGGGGGAAGAGACCCAGTACTTC.

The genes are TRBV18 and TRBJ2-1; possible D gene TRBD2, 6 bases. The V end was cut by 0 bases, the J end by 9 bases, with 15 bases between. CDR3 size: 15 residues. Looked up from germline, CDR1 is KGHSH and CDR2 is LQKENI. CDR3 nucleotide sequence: TGTGCCAGCTCACCACCGTATCAGGGAGGCAGTGAGCAGTTCTTC. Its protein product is CASSPPYQGGSEQFF.

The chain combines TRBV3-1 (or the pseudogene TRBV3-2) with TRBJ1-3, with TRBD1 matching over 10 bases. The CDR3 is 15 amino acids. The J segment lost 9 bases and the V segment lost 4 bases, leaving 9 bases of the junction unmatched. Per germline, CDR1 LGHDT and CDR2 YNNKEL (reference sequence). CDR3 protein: CASSRGTGEGSTIYF. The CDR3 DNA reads TGTGCCAGCAGCCGCGGGACAGGGGAGGGGAGCACCATATATTTT.

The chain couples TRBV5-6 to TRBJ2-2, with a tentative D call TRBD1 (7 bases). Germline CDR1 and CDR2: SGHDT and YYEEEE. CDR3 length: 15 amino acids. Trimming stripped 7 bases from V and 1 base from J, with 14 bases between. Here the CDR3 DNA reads TGTGCCAGCCAGGCAGGGGGACTGAACACCGGGGAGCTGTTTTTT. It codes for CASQAGGLNTGELFF. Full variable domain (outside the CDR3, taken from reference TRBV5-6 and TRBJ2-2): DAGVTQSPTHLIKTRGQQVTLRCSPKSGHDTVSWYQQALGQGPQFIFQYYEEEERQRGNFPDRFSGHQFPNYSSELNVNALLLGDSALYLCASQAGGLNTGELFFGEGSRLTVL.

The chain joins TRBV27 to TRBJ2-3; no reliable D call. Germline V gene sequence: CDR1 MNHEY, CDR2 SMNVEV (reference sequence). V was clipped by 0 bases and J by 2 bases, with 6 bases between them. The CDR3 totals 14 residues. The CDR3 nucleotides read TGTGCCAGCAGTTTATCTTTCAACACAGATACGCAGTATTTT. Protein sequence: CASSLSFNTDTQYF.

The CDR3 spells CASSEGGGQGASTNEKLFF. As DNA, the CDR3 is TGCGCCAGCAGTGAAGGGGGGGGGCAGGGGGCCTCAACTAATGAAAAACTGTTTTTT. The chain carries TRBV10-1 and TRBJ1-4, with 8 nucleotides matching TRBD1. Germline V lookup: CDR1 WNHNN, CDR2 SYGVQD (reference sequence). CDR3 length: 19 residues. V was clipped by 3 bases and J by 0 bases; unmatched bases: 12.